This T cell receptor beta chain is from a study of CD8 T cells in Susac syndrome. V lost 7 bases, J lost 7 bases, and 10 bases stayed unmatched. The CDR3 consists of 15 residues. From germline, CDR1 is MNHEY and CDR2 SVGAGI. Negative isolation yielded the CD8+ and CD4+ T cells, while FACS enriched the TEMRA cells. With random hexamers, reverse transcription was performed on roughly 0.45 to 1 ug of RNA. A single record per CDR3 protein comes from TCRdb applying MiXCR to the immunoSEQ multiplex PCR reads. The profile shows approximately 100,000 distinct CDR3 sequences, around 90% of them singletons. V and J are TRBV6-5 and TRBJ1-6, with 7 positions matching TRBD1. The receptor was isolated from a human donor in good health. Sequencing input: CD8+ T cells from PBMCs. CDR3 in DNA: TGTGCCAGCACCAAGGGACAGATGGGGAATTCACCCCTCCACTTT. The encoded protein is CASTKGQMGNSPLHF.